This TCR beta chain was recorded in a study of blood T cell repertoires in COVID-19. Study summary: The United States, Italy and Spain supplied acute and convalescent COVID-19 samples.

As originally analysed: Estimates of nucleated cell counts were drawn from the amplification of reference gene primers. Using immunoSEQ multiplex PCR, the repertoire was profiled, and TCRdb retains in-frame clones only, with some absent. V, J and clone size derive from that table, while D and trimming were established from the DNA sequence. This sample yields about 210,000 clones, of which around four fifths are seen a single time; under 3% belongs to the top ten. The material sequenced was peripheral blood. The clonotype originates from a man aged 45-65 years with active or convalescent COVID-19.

The CDR3 DNA sequence: TGCGCCAGCAGCCAAGCAGACCGTCAGGGGGCGAATGAGCAGTTCTTC. This sequence encodes CASSQADRQGANEQFF. The V and J genes are TRBV4-1 and TRBJ2-1; 8 nucleotides align to TRBD1. The germline CDR1 and CDR2 sequences are MGHRA and YSYEKL. The length of the CDR3 is 16 residues. The V and J ends lost 1 base and 7 bases, in that order; junction bases with no gene match: 9.